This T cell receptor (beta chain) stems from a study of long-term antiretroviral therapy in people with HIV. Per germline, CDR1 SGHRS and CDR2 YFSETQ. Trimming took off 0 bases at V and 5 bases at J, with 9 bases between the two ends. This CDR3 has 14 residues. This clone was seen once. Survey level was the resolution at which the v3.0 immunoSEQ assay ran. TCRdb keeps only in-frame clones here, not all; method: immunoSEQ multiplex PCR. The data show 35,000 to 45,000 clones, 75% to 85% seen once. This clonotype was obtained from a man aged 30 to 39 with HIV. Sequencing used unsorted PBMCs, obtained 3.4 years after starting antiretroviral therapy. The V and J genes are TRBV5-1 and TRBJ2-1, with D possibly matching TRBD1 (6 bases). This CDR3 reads CASSLEGDHNEQFF. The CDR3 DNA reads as TGCGCCAGCAGCTTGGAGGGGGACCACAATGAGCAGTTCTTC.